The 26 T cell receptor beta chains given below trace back to one sample, sequenced in a study of radiotherapy plus CTLA-4 blockade in lung cancer. Assay: immunoSEQ multiplex PCR; the TCRdb copy retains only in-frame clones and omits some. The sample comprises 30,000 or so clones, 70% of which are singletons, and 4% rests with the top ten. The specimen comprised peripheral blood, sampled from a patient treated with radiotherapy plus ipilimumab. Receptors originate from a human donor with non-small cell lung cancer who had stable disease on radiotherapy plus ipilimumab.

The chain links TRBV7-2 to TRBJ2-5; 7 nucleotides match TRBD1. The CDR3 has 12 amino acids. Germline V lookup: CDR1 SGHTA, CDR2 FQGNSA. The J segment lost 3 bases and the V segment lost 5 bases, leaving 0 bases of the junction unmatched. The chain's CDR3 is CASSQGEETQYF. As DNA, the CDR3 is TGTGCCAGCAGCCAGGGGGAAGAGACCCAGTACTTC.

This chain uses TRBV30 with TRBJ1-4, with 7 bases aligning to TRBD1. Per the germline V gene, CDR1 is GTSNPN and CDR2 is SVGIG (reference sequence). J was trimmed by 5 bases and V by 2 bases; bases with no gene match: 5. This CDR3 is 14 amino acids long. The CDR3 sequence: CAWSTGTENEKLFF. As DNA, the CDR3 is TGTGCCTGGAGTACCGGGACAGAAAATGAAAAACTGTTTTTT.

The chain carries TRBV4-2 and TRBJ2-1; 12 nucleotides align to TRBD2. This CDR3 region has 15 residues. V gave up 1 base and J gave up 8 bases; unmatched junction bases: 3. The germline V gene has CDR1 LGHNA and CDR2 YNFKEQ. The CDR3 loop reads CASSQVLAGGDEQFF. CDR3 DNA sequence: TGTGCCAGCAGCCAAGTACTAGCGGGAGGAGATGAGCAGTTCTTC.

V usage is TRBV7-9 and J usage is TRBJ2-2, with 13 bases aligning to TRBD2. The CDR3 has 18 residues. Looked up from germline, CDR1 is SEHNR and CDR2 is FQNEAQ (reference sequence). V gave up 5 bases and J gave up 1 base; unmatched junction bases: 7. CDR3 sequence reads: CASSHRTSGSVNTGELFF. Written as DNA, the CDR3 is TGTGCCAGCAGCCACCGGACTAGCGGGAGTGTGAACACCGGGGAGCTGTTTTTT.

This clone was found a few times. The rearrangement uses TRBV6-5 and TRBJ1-2, with a weak D call TRBD1 (6 bases). Germline CDR1 and CDR2: MNHEY and SVGAGI. CDR3 length equals 13 residues. Trimming removed 6 bases at V and 6 bases at J, with 14 bases between. The DNA of the CDR3 is TGTGCCAGCAGGGCAGGGGACCTGGATGGCTACACCTTC. Encoded protein: CASRAGDLDGYTF.

V is TRBV7-3 and J is TRBJ2-1; no reliable D call. The CDR3 has 15 residues. CDR1 and CDR2 (germline): SGHTA, FQGTGA. V was trimmed by 2 bases and J by 2 bases, leaving 10 bases between them. The DNA of the CDR3 is TGTGCCAGCAGCTTAGCCGGGTCAGCCTACAATGAGCAGTTCTTC. Translation gives CASSLAGSAYNEQFF. Together with reference TRBV7-3 and TRBJ2-1, the CDR3 gives the full variable domain: GAGVSQTPSNKVTEKGKYVELRCDPISGHTALYWYRQSLGQGPEFLIYFQGTGAADDSGLPNDRFFAVRPEGSVSTLKIQRTERGDSAVYLCASSLAGSAYNEQFFGPGTRLTVL.

This rearrangement joins TRBV14 to TRBJ2-2; D possibly uses TRBD1 or TRBD2 (5 bases each). Germline CDR1 reads SGHDN; CDR2 reads FVKESK. V was shortened by 4 bases and J by 4 bases, with 10 bases between the two germline ends. This CDR3 comprises 14 residues. CDR3 bases: TGTGCCAGCAGCCTTAAGAGGGGCACCGGGGAGCTGTTTTTT. Translation: CASSLKRGTGELFF.

V is TRBV6-1 and J is TRBJ1-5; 7 bases are shared with TRBD1. This CDR3 has 13 residues. Germline assignment: CDR1 MNHNS and CDR2 SASEGT. V gave up 6 bases and J gave up 6 bases; unmatched junction bases: 5. CDR3 protein: CASRVGDSQPQHF. Here the CDR3 DNA reads TGTGCCAGCAGGGTAGGGGACAGTCAGCCCCAGCATTTT.

The V and J genes are TRBV5-1 and TRBJ2-2; 13 bases align to TRBD2. Trimming cost V 4 bases and J 8 bases; bases outside gene matches: 8. In germline, CDR1 is SGHRS, CDR2 YFSETQ. The CDR3 spans 16 residues. CDR3 coding DNA: TGCGCCAGCAGCCCTGGCGGACTAGCGGGAGCTGGGGAGCTGTTTTTT. Its protein is CASSPGGLAGAGELFF.

This clone was seen a handful of times. The rearrangement uses TRBV19 and TRBJ2-1, with D possibly TRBD2 on 6 matching bases. The CDR3 totals 16 residues. The V and J ends lost 3 bases and 4 bases respectively, with 16 bases between them. Germline CDR1 is LNHDA and CDR2 is SQIVND (reference sequence). The DNA of the CDR3 is TGTGCCAGTAGTATGAGAGTTAGTAGCGGATACAATGAGCAGTTCTTC. Translating it yields CASSMRVSSGYNEQFF.

This clone has just a few counts. The rearrangement links TRBV5-4 to TRBJ1-2; TRBD1 agrees at 8 bases. The J segment lost 4 bases and the V segment lost 6 bases, leaving 5 bases of the junction unmatched. Germline CDR1 and CDR2: SGHNT and YYREEE (reference sequence). This CDR3 has 13 residues. The CDR3 sequence is CASIGQGAYGYTF. DNA of the CDR3: TGTGCCAGCATCGGGCAGGGGGCCTATGGCTACACCTTC.

This rearrangement joins TRBV27 to TRBJ2-6; tentative D call: TRBD1 (5 bases). Trimming removed 3 bases from V and 3 bases from J, with 9 bases in between. CDR3 size: 15 residues. Germline CDR1 MNHEY, CDR2 SMNVEV (reference sequence). The CDR3 DNA follows: TGTGCCAGCAGTTTCAGGGCGTATGGGGCCAACGTCCTGACTTTC. It is translated as CASSFRAYGANVLTF.

The chain joins TRBV7-2 to TRBJ1-2, with 7 positions matching TRBD1. The V gene end was trimmed by 1 base and the J gene end by 8 bases; junction bases not matched to a gene: 10. CDR1 and CDR2 (germline): SGHTA, FQGNSA. This CDR3 spans 15 amino acids. CDR3 residues: CASSLGGDRLRGYTF. The CDR3 coding sequence is TGTGCCAGCAGCTTAGGAGGGGACAGATTGAGGGGCTACACCTTC.

This clone has just a few counts. V is TRBV18 and J is TRBJ1-2; tentatively, D is TRBD1 (5 bases). Trimming removed 3 bases from V and 8 bases from J, with 13 bases in between. CDR1 is KGHSH and CDR2 is LQKENI in the germline V gene. This CDR3 is built from 13 residues. The DNA for the CDR3 is TGTGCCAGCTCACCCCAGCAGGGCGAGGGCTACACCTTC. Encoded protein: CASSPQQGEGYTF.

This sequence joins TRBV6-6 and TRBJ1-4, with a tentative D call TRBD1 (5 bases). The CDR3 is made up of 14 amino acids. V dropped 6 bases and J dropped 8 bases, with 16 bases sitting between them. CDR1 MNHNY and CDR2 SVGAGI come from the germline V gene (reference sequence). The CDR3 coding sequence is TGTGCCAGCAGGGGGAGGGGTTTGGCGGAAAAACTGTTTTTT. It encodes CASRGRGLAEKLFF.

The chain has TRBV7-2 and TRBJ2-5, with D perhaps matching TRBD1 (5 bases). The germline V and J ends were trimmed by 6 bases and 3 bases, with 11 bases remaining between them. Germline V gene data show CDR1 as SGHTA and CDR2 as FQGNSA. CDR3 length: 13 residues. CDR3 nucleotides: TGTGCCAGCAGTCAAGGGGTGAAAGAGACCCAGTACTTC. This codes for CASSQGVKETQYF.

The chain links TRBV7-8 to TRBJ2-1, with 13 bases that match TRBD2. V lost 2 bases and J lost 10; bases outside the gene matches: 17. The CDR3 sequence is 19 residues long. Germline V gene sequence: CDR1 SGHVS, CDR2 FQNEAQ. In DNA form, the CDR3 reads TGTGCCAGCAGCTTAATGATAGCCGGGACTAGCGGGGACCTCATGGAGCAGTTCTTC. This gives the protein CASSLMIAGTSGDLMEQFF.

This rearrangement joins TRBV7-2 to TRBJ1-2; the D gene is possibly TRBD1 (6 bases). Germline assignment: CDR1 SGHTA and CDR2 FQGNSA. Trimming took off 5 bases at V and 5 bases at J, with 9 bases between the two ends. This CDR3 has 12 amino acids. CDR3 protein: CASSPQGYGYTF. For the CDR3, the DNA is TGTGCCAGCAGCCCCCAGGGGTATGGCTACACCTTC.

The rearrangement uses TRBV18 and TRBJ2-1; 10 bases agree with TRBD2. CDR1 KGHSH and CDR2 LQKENI come from the germline V gene. J was trimmed by 7 bases and V by 4 bases; bases with no gene match: 7. This CDR3 has 15 residues. The CDR3 loop is CASSRASGSGNEQFF. The CDR3 DNA is TGTGCCAGCTCACGGGCTAGCGGGAGTGGTAATGAGCAGTTCTTC.

The rearrangement joins TRBV13 to TRBJ2-7; no firm D call. V was cut by 5 bases and J by 9 bases, with 20 bases left in between. CDR1 PRHDT and CDR2 FYEKMQ come from the germline V gene (reference sequence). The CDR3 spans 14 residues. As DNA, the CDR3 is TGTGCCAGCAGCCCGGGCCCCCATGAGAGTGTGCAGTACTTC. The encoded protein is CASSPGPHESVQYF.

The chain carries TRBV9 and TRBJ2-4; 12 positions agree with TRBD2. The V segment lost 4 bases and the J segment 1 base; nucleotides outside the gene matches: 3. Germline V CDR1 and CDR2: SGDLS, YYNGEE. CDR3 length: 16 residues. The CDR3 nucleotides read TGTGCCAGCAGCCGACTAGCGGGAGATGCCAAAAACATTCAGTACTTC. Its protein product is CASSRLAGDAKNIQYF.

The DNA for the CDR3 is TGTGCCAGCAGTGCCTACCAACAGGTGGGAGCGTACGAGCAGTACTTC. This codes for CASSAYQQVGAYEQYF. The chain joins TRBV27 to TRBJ2-7, with D perhaps TRBD1 or TRBD2 (5 bases each). This CDR3 comprises 16 residues. V was cut by 5 bases and J by 4 bases, with 21 bases left in between. CDR1 MNHEY and CDR2 SMNVEV come from the germline V gene (reference sequence).

The chain has TRBV13 and TRBJ1-2; 7 bases agree with TRBD1. Germline loops: CDR1 PRHDT, CDR2 FYEKMQ (reference sequence). This CDR3 region has 16 residues. Trimming cost V 0 bases and J 4 bases; bases outside gene matches: 8. The CDR3 nucleotides read TGTGCCAGCAGCTTAGGAACGGGACAGTTCTTCTATGGCTACACCTTC. Residues: CASSLGTGQFFYGYTF. Full variable domain (missing parts from reference TRBV13 and TRBJ1-2): AAGVIQSPRHLIKEKRETATLKCYPIPRHDTVYWYQQGPGQDPQFLISFYEKMQSDKGSIPDRFSAQQFSDYHSELNMSSLELGDSALYFCASSLGTGQFFYGYTFGSGTRLTVV.

In its sample, this clone was seen a few times. In DNA form, the CDR3 reads TGCGCCAGCAGCCACGGTATGCTAGGTGGGTACGAGCAGTACTTC. As protein: CASSHGMLGGYEQYF. The J gene is TRBJ2-7, the V gene TRBV4-1; D is undetermined. V dropped 3 bases and J dropped 4 bases, with 16 bases sitting between them. CDR1 MGHRA and CDR2 YSYEKL come from the germline V gene. The CDR3 runs 15 residues.

The chain employs TRBV5-1 and TRBJ2-5; no clear D gene. This CDR3 is 15 amino acids long. V was pared by 1 base and J by 1 base, with 11 bases between. Looked up from germline, CDR1 is SGHRS and CDR2 is YFSETQ. The DNA of the CDR3 is TGCGCCAGCAGCTTGTACACAACCTCCCAAGAGACCCAGTACTTC. Amino acid sequence: CASSLYTTSQETQYF.

The V gene is TRBV5-1, the J gene TRBJ2-7; D is unclear. Deletions cut 0 bases from V and 4 bases from J, with 8 bases between. The CDR3 covers 13 residues. In germline, CDR1 is SGHRS, CDR2 YFSETQ. The CDR3, as DNA: TGCGCCAGCAGCTTGGCCCCCTTGTACGAGCAGTACTTC. Amino acid sequence: CASSLAPLYEQYF.